Included here is one TCR beta chain sequence, with context. Its antigen is not known. The CDR3 extends over 16 amino acids. CDR1 is ENHRY, CDR2 SYGVKD, per germline. The V end lost 0 bases, the J end lost 0 bases, and 9 bases lay between the germline ends. Expressed TCRB transcripts were sequenced because the entire RNA isolate underwent reverse transcription. Sequencing was performed with immunoSEQ multiplex PCR; in TCRdb, only in-frame clones are kept and a portion is missing. This table holds 450,000 to 600,000 clones, approximately 30% found once. The data were taken from a study of beta chain features in type 1 diabetes. Study findings and constraints: Sequencing from cDNA could over-represent high-TCR-expressing cells.

The rearrangement joins TRBV10-3 to TRBJ2-1; D not resolved. The origin of this receptor is a man younger than 35 in good health. The sample taken for sequencing was naive CD4+ T cells from blood. DNA for the CDR3: TGTGCCATCAGTGAGTCTGTTGCGTCCTCCTACAATGAGCAGTTCTTC. Translation: CAISESVASSYNEQFF.